This record covers a single T cell receptor beta chain. Its antigen remains unknown. The data originate from a study of shared clonotypes between healthy human individuals. Findings and limits, study-wide: The diversity represented, both genetic and in exposure history, was limited by few donors.

All participating donors were Caucasian adults from Nashville, Tennessee. TCRdb's copy holds only in-frame clones and misses some; the assay was immunoSEQ multiplex PCR. The sample records some 1,600,000 clones, around 98% being singletons. The TCR sequence derives from a man aged 30 to 39 in good health. What was sequenced was naive CD4+ T cells sorted from blood. Indicated subset: CD45RA+ positively selected.

The CDR3 loop reads CASSSPSTDTQYF. The DNA for the CDR3 is TGTGCCAGCTCATCGCCGAGCACAGATACGCAGTATTTT. The gene calls are TRBV18 and TRBJ2-3, with unresolved D. There are 13 residues in the CDR3. Per the germline V gene, CDR1 is KGHSH and CDR2 is LQKENI. Trimming took 5 bases from V and 0 from J, leaving 6 bases between them.